The clone carrying this T cell receptor beta chain was seen only once. Losses at the gene ends were 8 bases for V and 5 bases for J; bases not matched to a gene: 5. The CDR3 is 14 amino acids. The data derive from a study of blood T cell repertoires in COVID-19. The repertoire was sequenced with immunoSEQ multiplex PCR; TCRdb's copy has only in-frame clones and lacks some. The sample carries 130,000 to 150,000 clones, 88% recorded once. The sequence derives from a human donor in a cohort sampled during active COVID-19. The V gene is TRBV23-1, the J gene TRBJ1-4; TRBD1 agrees at 10 bases. TRBV23-1 is placed among ORFs of uncertain function. The sequenced material came from peripheral blood. The CDR3 region has the DNA TGCGCCAGCTCACCGGGACAGGGGAATGAAAAACTGTTTTTT. This codes for CASSPGQGNEKLFF.